The clone carrying this T cell receptor (beta chain) was observed a few times. Its antigen is unidentified. The investigators reverse transcribed all of the isolated RNA, so they sequenced expressed TCRB transcripts. Naive, central memory and regulatory T cell samples produced a mean of about 4 million reads. The data were produced by immunoSEQ multiplex PCR, yet TCRdb's version contains in-frame clones alone and is incomplete. The data contain hundreds of thousands of clones, 11% to 15% of them singletons. The data belong to a study of beta chain features in type 1 diabetes. Findings and limits, study-wide: Moderate yet significant TCRB CDR3 shortening was seen in Type 1 diabetes patients in all four CD4+ subsets. These data did not resolve whether HLA type affects TCRB rearrangement. VDJ junctions in type 1 diabetes patients carried more deletions and fewer insertions. The similarity of naive, central memory and Treg TCRB repertoires appeared greater among patients than among healthy donors.

Trimming at V came to 3 bases and at J to 3 bases, leaving 5 bases not matched to a gene. The germline gives CDR1 GTSNPN, CDR2 SVGIG (reference sequence). The CDR3 runs 15 residues. The clonotype originates from a man aged 18-30 years with type 1 diabetes. The chain recombines TRBV30 with TRBJ2-7, with 13 positions matching TRBD2. Sequenced sample: naive CD4+ T cells from blood. The CDR3 nucleotides read TGTGCCTGGAGGGGTCGGACTAGCGGGGGCTACGAGCAGTACTTC. It codes for CAWRGRTSGGYEQYF.